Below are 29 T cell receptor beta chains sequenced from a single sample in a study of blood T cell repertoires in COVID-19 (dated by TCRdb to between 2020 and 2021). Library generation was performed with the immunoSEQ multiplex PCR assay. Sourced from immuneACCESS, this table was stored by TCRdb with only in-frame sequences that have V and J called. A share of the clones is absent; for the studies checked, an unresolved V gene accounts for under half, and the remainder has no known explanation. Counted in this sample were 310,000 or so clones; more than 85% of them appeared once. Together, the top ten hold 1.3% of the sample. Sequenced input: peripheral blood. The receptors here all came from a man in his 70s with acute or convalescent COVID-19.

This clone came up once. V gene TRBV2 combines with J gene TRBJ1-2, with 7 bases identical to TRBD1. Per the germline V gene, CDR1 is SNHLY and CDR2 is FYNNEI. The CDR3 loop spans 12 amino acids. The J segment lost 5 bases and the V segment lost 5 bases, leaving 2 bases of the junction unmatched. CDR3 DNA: TGTGCCAGCAGTAGGGACAGTTATGGCTACACCTTC. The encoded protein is CASSRDSYGYTF.

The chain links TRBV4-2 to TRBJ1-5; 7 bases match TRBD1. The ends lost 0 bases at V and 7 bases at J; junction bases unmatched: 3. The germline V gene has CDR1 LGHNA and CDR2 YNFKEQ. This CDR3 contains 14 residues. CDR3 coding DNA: TGTGCCAGCAGCCAAGATCAGGGGGGACAGCCCCAGCATTTT. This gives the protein CASSQDQGGQPQHF.

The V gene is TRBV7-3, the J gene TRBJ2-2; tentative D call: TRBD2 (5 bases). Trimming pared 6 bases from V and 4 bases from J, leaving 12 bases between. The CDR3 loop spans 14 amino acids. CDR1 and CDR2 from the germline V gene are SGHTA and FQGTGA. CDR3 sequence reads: CASSSTSFTGELFF. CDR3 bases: TGTGCCAGCAGTTCAACTAGTTTCACCGGGGAGCTGTTTTTT.

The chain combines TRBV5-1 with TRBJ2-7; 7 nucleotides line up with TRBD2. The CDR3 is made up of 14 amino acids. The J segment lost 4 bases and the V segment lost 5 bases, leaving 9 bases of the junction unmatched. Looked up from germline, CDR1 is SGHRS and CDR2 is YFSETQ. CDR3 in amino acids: CASRSQEGGYEQYF. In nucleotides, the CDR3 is TGCGCCAGCAGATCCCAGGAGGGAGGGTACGAGCAGTACTTC.

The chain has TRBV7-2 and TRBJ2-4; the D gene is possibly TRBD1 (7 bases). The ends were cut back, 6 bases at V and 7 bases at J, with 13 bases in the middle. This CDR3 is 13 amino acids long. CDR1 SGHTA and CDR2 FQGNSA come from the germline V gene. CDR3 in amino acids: CASRSTGRNIQYF. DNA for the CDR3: TGTGCCAGCAGGTCGACAGGGAGGAACATTCAGTACTTC.

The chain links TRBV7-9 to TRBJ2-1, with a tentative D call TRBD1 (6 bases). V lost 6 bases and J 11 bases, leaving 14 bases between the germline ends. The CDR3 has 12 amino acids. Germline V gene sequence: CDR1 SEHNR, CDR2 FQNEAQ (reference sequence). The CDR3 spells CASRQDRPKQFF. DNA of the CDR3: TGTGCCAGCAGACAGGACAGACCCAAGCAGTTCTTC.

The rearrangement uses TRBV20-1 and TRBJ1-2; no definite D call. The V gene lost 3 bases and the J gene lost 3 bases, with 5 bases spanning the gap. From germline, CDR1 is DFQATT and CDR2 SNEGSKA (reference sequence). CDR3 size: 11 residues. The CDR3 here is CSARLDYGYTF. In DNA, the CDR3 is TGCAGTGCTAGGTTAGACTATGGCTACACCTTC.

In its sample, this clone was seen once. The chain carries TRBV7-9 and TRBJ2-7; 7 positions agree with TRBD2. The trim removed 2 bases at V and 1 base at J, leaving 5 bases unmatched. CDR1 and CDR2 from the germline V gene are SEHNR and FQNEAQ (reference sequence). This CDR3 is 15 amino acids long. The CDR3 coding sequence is TGTGCCAGCAGCTTATCCGGGGGGATATCCTACGAGCAGTACTTC. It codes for CASSLSGGISYEQYF.

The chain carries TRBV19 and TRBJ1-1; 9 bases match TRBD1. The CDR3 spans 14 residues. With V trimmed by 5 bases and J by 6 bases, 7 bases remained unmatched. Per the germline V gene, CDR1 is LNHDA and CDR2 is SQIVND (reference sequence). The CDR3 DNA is TGTGCCAGTAGTCCCGGGACAGGGATCCCTGAAGCTTTCTTT. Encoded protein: CASSPGTGIPEAFF.

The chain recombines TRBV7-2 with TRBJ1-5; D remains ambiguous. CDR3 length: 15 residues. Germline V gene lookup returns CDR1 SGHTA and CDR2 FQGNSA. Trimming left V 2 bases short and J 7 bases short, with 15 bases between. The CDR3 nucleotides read TGTGCCAGCAGCTTAATGGGGAGGGAGGGCCAGCCCCAGCATTTT. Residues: CASSLMGREGQPQHF.

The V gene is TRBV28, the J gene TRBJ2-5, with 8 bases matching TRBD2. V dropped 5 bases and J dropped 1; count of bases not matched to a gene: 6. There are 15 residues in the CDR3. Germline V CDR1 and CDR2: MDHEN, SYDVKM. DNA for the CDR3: TGTGCCAGCAGTCGCCTCGGGGGGGTCCAAGAGACCCAGTACTTC. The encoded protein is CASSRLGGVQETQYF.

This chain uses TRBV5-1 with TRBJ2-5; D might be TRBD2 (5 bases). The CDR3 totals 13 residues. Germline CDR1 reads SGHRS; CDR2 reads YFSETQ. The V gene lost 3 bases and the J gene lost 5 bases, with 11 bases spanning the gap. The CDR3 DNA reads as TGCGCCAGCAGCTCTAGTTCTAGCGAGACCCAGTACTTC. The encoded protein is CASSSSSSETQYF. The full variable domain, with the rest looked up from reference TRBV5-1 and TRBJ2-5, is KAGVTQTPRYLIKTRGQQVTLSCSPISGHRSVSWYQQTPGQGLQFLFEYFSETQRNKGNFPGRFSGRQFSNSRSEMNVSTLELGDSALYLCASSSSSSETQYFGPGTRLLVL.

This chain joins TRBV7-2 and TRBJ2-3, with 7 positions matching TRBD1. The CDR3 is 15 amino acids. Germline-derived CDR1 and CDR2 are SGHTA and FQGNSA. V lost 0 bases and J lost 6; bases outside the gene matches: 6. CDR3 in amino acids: CASSLAAGTVDTQYF. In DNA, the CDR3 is TGTGCCAGCAGCTTAGCAGCTGGGACAGTGGATACGCAGTATTTT.

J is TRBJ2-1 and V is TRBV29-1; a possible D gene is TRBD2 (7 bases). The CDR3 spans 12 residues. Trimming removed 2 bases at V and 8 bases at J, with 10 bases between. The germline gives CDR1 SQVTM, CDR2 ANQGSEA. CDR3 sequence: CSVERGRDEQFF. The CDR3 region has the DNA TGCAGCGTTGAAAGGGGGAGGGATGAGCAGTTCTTC.

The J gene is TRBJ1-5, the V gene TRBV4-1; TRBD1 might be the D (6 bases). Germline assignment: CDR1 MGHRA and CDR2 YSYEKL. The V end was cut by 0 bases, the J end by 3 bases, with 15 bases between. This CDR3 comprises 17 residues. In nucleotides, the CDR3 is TGCGCCAGCAGCCAAGACGGGGCACAGGGTACCAATCAGCCCCAGCATTTT. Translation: CASSQDGAQGTNQPQHF.

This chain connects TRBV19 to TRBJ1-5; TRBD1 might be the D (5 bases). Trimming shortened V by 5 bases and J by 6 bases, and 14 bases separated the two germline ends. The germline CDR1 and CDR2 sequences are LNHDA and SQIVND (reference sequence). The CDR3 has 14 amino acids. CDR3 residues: CASSPERGVQPQHF. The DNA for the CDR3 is TGTGCCAGTAGTCCCGAACGGGGGGTTCAGCCCCAGCATTTT. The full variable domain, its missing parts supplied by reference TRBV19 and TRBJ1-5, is DGGITQSPKYLFRKEGQNVTLSCEQNLNHDAMYWYRQDPGQGLRLIYYSQIVNDFQKGDIAEGYSVSREKKESFPLTVTSAQKNPTAFYLCASSPERGVQPQHFGDGTRLSIL.

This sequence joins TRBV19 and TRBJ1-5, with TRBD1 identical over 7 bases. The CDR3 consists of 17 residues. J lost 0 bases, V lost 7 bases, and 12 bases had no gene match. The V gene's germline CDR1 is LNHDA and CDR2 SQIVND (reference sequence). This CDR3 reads CASTRGTALYSNQPQHF. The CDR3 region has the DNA TGTGCCAGTACCCGCGGGACAGCCCTTTATAGCAATCAGCCCCAGCATTTT.

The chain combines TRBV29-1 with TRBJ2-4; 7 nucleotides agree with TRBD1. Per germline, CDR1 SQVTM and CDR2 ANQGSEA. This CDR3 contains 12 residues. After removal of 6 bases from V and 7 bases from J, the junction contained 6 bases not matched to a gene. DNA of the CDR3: TGCAGCGTGACAGGGTTTGGGAACATTCAGTACTTC. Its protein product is CSVTGFGNIQYF.

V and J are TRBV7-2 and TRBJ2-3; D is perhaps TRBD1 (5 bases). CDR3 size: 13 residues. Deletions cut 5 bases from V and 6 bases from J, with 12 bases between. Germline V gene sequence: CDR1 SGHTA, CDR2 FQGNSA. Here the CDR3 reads CASSPHRRDTQYF. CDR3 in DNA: TGTGCCAGCAGCCCCCACAGGCGCGATACGCAGTATTTT.

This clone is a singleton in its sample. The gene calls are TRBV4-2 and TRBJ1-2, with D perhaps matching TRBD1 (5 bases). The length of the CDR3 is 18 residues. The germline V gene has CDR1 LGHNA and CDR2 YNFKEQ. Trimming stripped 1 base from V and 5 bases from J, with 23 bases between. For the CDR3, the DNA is TGTGCCAGCAGCCAAGTTCTCACGGGACTCCGAAAGGATTATGGCTACACCTTC. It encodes CASSQVLTGLRKDYGYTF.

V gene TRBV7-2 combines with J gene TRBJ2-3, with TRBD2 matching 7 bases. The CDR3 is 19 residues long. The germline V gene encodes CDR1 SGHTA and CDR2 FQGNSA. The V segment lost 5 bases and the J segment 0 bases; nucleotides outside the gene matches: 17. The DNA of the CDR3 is TGTGCCAGCAGCGCAGCGGCTTCGCGGGGGTTGTCTAGCACAGATACGCAGTATTTT. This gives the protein CASSAAASRGLSSTDTQYF.

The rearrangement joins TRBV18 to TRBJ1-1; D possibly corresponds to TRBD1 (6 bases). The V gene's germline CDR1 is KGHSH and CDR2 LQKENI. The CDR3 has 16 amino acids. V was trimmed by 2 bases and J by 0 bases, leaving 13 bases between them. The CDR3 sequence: CASSPGTGKVNTEAFF. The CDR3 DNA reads TGTGCCAGCTCACCAGGAACAGGGAAGGTGAACACTGAAGCTTTCTTT. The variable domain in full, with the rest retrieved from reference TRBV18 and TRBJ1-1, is NAGVMQNPRHLVRRRGQEARLRCSPMKGHSHVYWYRQLPEEGLKFMVYLQKENIIDESGMPKERFSAEFPKEGPSILRIQQVVRGDSAAYFCASSPGTGKVNTEAFFGQGTRLTVV.

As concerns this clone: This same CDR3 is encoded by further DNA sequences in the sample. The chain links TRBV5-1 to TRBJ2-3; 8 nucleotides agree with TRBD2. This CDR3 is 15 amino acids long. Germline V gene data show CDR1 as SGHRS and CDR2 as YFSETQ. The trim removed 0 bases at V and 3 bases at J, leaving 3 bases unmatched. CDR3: CASSLGGGGTDTQYF. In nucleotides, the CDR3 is TGCGCCAGCAGCTTGGGTGGCGGGGGGACAGATACGCAGTATTTT.

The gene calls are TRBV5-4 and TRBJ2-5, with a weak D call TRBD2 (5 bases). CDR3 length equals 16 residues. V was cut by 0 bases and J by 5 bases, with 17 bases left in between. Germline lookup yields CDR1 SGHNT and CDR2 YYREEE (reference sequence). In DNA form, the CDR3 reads TGTGCCAGCAGCTTGGATGAGGGTTTCCAAGGGGAGACCCAGTACTTC. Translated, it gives CASSLDEGFQGETQYF.

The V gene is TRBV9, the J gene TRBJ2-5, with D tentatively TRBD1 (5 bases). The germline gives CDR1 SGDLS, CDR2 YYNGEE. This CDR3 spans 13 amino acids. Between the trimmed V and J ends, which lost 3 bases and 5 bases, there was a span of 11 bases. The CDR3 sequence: CASSARVGETQYF. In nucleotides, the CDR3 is TGTGCCAGCAGCGCCAGGGTGGGGGAGACCCAGTACTTC.

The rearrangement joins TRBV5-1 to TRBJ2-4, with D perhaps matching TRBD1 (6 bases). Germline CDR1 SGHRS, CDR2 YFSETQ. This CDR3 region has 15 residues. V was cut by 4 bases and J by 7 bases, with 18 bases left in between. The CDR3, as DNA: TGCGCCAGCAGCCCCCCCGTTGGGGGCGAGAACATTCAGTACTTC. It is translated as CASSPPVGGENIQYF.

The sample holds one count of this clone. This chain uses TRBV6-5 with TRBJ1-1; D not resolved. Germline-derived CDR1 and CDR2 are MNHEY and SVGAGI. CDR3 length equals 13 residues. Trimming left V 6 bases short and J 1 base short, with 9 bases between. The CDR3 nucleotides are TGTGCCAGCAGGTTCCGACAGAACACTGAAGCTTTCTTT. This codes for CASRFRQNTEAFF.

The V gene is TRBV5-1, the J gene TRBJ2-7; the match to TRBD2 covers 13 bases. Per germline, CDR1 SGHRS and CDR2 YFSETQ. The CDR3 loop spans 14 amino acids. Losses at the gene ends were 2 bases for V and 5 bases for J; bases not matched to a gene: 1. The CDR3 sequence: CASSFGTSGNEQYF. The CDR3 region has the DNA TGCGCCAGCAGCTTTGGGACTAGCGGGAACGAGCAGTACTTC.

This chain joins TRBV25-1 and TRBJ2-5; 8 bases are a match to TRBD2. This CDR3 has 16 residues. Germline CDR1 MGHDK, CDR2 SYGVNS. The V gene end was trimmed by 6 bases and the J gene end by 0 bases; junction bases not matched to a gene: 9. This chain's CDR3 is CASRSAGGEYQETQYF. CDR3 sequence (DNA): TGTGCCAGCAGATCCGCGGGGGGAGAGTACCAAGAGACCCAGTACTTC.